This T cell receptor (beta chain) was sequenced during a study of blood T cell repertoires in COVID-19. Original analysis: Estimated nucleated cell counts came from reference gene primer amplification. TCRdb's table, derived via immunoSEQ multiplex PCR, lists solely in-frame clones and lacks some. That table supplies the V and J calls and clone size; D and trimming were determined from the DNA. The repertoire holds hundreds of thousands of clones, with around 80% as singletons. This CDR3 has 17 amino acids. V lost 0 bases to trimming and J lost 4 bases, with 17 bases between them. CDR1 is LGHNA, CDR2 YSLEER, per germline.

Specimen: peripheral blood. This clonotype originated in an elderly woman with active or convalescent COVID-19. This chain links TRBV4-3 with TRBJ2-3; D is undetermined. The CDR3 here is CASSQELYISQADTQYF. In DNA, the CDR3 is TGCGCCAGCAGCCAAGAATTGTACATTTCCCAGGCAGATACGCAGTATTTT.